The text below deals with one T cell receptor beta chain. The data belong to a study of cytomegalovirus exposure and HLA in healthy donors. The primer mix had 60 Vbeta and 13 Jbeta primers. The method was immunoSEQ multiplex PCR; TCRdb's version includes in-frame clones alone and lacks a portion of them. The sample yields 150,000 or so clones, approximately 78% seen once. Trimming cost V 5 bases and J 2 bases; bases outside gene matches: 15. The CDR3 spans 17 residues. CDR1 and CDR2 (germline): MDHEN, SYDVKM. The chain couples TRBV28 to TRBJ2-7; 7 bases agree with TRBD2. This TCR was sampled from a male donor in good health and CMV-seropositive. The specimen was PBMCs. CDR3 residues: CASSPWSGSGFPYEQYF. CDR3 in DNA: TGTGCCAGCAGTCCTTGGAGTGGTAGCGGGTTCCCCTACGAGCAGTACTTC.